The next 25 T cell receptor beta chains were all read from a single sample in a study of blood T cell repertoires in COVID-19. The repertoire was sequenced with immunoSEQ multiplex PCR; TCRdb's copy has only in-frame clones and lacks some. The sample carries 200,000 to 250,000 clones, 83% recorded once. The sequencing input was peripheral blood. The receptors shown here come from a woman in her forties or fifties with acute or convalescent COVID-19.

The CDR3 here is CASSRRLAGEDEQFF. The DNA of the CDR3 is TGTGCCAGCAGCCGACGACTAGCGGGAGAAGATGAGCAGTTCTTC. V and J are TRBV3-1 (or the pseudogene TRBV3-2) and TRBJ2-1; TRBD2 matches at 12 bases. Germline V gives CDR1 LGHDT, CDR2 YNNKEL (reference sequence). V shed 4 bases, J shed 8 bases, and the junction held 6 bases outside the gene matches. The CDR3 spans 15 residues.

The chain is built from TRBV7-2 and TRBJ1-1; D not resolved. The CDR3 has 14 amino acids. Trimming shortened V by 0 bases and J by 3 bases, and 8 bases separated the two germline ends. Germline values: CDR1 SGHTA, CDR2 FQGNSA. The CDR3 protein is CASSLAHGYTEAFF. The CDR3 DNA is TGTGCCAGCAGCTTAGCGCACGGGTACACTGAAGCTTTCTTT.

As concerns this clone: Other DNA sequences in the sample encode the same CDR3. The genes are TRBV7-9 and TRBJ2-7, with D possibly being TRBD2 (5 bases). Germline values: CDR1 SEHNR, CDR2 FQNEAQ (reference sequence). Trimming removed 2 bases from V and 3 bases from J, with 5 bases in between. The CDR3 contains 12 residues. The CDR3 region is CASSLSGYEQYF. The CDR3 region has the DNA TGTGCCAGCAGCTTAAGCGGCTACGAGCAGTACTTC.

The V and J genes are TRBV5-1 and TRBJ2-1, with 11 nucleotides matching TRBD2. After removal of 5 bases from V and 8 bases from J, the junction contained 6 bases not matched to a gene. Germline CDR1 and CDR2: SGHRS and YFSETQ. The CDR3 spans 14 residues. DNA for the CDR3: TGCGCCAGCAGGGCTAGCGGGAGGTTTGATGAGCAGTTCTTC. This translates into CASRASGRFDEQFF.

This rearrangement joins TRBV19 to TRBJ2-2, with D unresolved. CDR1 is LNHDA and CDR2 is SQIVND in the germline V gene (reference sequence). V was clipped by 6 bases and J by 4 bases, with 9 bases between them. The CDR3 spans 13 residues. This chain's CDR3 is CASRGQATGELFF. The CDR3 nucleotides are TGTGCCAGTAGGGGCCAAGCCACCGGGGAGCTGTTTTTT. Based on the CDR3 plus reference TRBV19 and TRBJ2-2, the full variable domain is DGGITQSPKYLFRKEGQNVTLSCEQNLNHDAMYWYRQDPGQGLRLIYYSQIVNDFQKGDIAEGYSVSREKKESFPLTVTSAQKNPTAFYLCASRGQATGELFFGEGSRLTVL.

V usage is TRBV4-3 and J usage is TRBJ2-3, with a tentative D call TRBD2 (5 bases). This CDR3 has 16 amino acids. V lost 1 base and J 2 bases, leaving 13 bases between the germline ends. Germline CDR1 is LGHNA and CDR2 is YSLEER. Here the CDR3 reads CASSQGLASLTDTQYF. The CDR3 DNA reads as TGCGCCAGCAGCCAAGGTCTTGCTAGCCTCACAGATACGCAGTATTTT.

This clone was seen many times. The chain has TRBV6-2 or TRBV6-3 and TRBJ1-5; TRBD1 aligns across 8 bases. This CDR3 comprises 13 residues. In germline, CDR1 is MNHEY, CDR2 SVGEGT. Losses at the gene ends were 4 bases for V and 5 bases for J; bases not matched to a gene: 1. The DNA for the CDR3 is TGTGCCAGCAGTTCGACAGGGGATCAGCCCCAGCATTTT. Translating gives CASSSTGDQPQHF.

The chain combines TRBV5-1 with TRBJ2-1; 8 bases are a match to TRBD2. The J segment lost 0 bases and the V segment lost 4 bases, leaving 6 bases of the junction unmatched. This CDR3 is built from 16 residues. The germline CDR1 and CDR2 sequences are SGHRS and YFSETQ. CDR3 in DNA: TGCGCCAGCAGCCTTAGCGGGATCCTCTCCTACAATGAGCAGTTCTTC. The encoded protein is CASSLSGILSYNEQFF.

The J gene is TRBJ1-3, the V gene TRBV27, with D unresolved. Trimming removed 2 bases at V and 2 bases at J, with 7 bases between. The germline V gene encodes CDR1 MNHEY and CDR2 SMNVEV (reference sequence). The CDR3 covers 14 residues. The CDR3 reads CASSLEGPGNTIYF. The DNA for the CDR3 is TGTGCCAGCAGTTTAGAGGGCCCTGGAAACACCATATATTTT.

The rearrangement uses TRBV6-2 or TRBV6-3 and TRBJ1-1, with TRBD1 as a possible D gene (5 bases). There are 19 residues in the CDR3. Trimming cost V 4 bases and J 3 bases, with 27 bases left between them. Germline assignment: CDR1 MNHEY and CDR2 SVGEGT. CDR3 loop: CASSSPHRDRLPGDTEAFF. CDR3 nucleotides: TGTGCCAGCAGTTCTCCCCACCGGGACCGGCTCCCGGGGGACACTGAAGCTTTCTTT.

The rearrangement joins TRBV7-9 to TRBJ1-2; TRBD1 matches 8 bases. V trimming: 6 bases; J trimming: 6 bases; junction bases outside the gene matches: 9. Germline V gene sequence: CDR1 SEHNR, CDR2 FQNEAQ (reference sequence). The CDR3 is 14 amino acids. CDR3 residues: CASRYQGAQNGYTF. CDR3 DNA sequence: TGTGCCAGCAGGTATCAGGGGGCGCAGAATGGCTACACCTTC.

This chain links TRBV7-2 with TRBJ2-1, with D tentatively TRBD1 (6 bases). This CDR3 region has 15 residues. CDR1 and CDR2 from the germline V gene are SGHTA and FQGNSA. Trimming left V 1 base short and J 2 bases short, with 9 bases between. Here the CDR3 reads CASSLGAGAYNEQFF. The CDR3 nucleotides are TGTGCCAGCAGCTTAGGGGCAGGGGCCTACAATGAGCAGTTCTTC.

The gene calls are TRBV4-2 and TRBJ1-2; 7 bases fit TRBD1. V was clipped by 2 bases and J by 6 bases; unmatched bases: 12. The CDR3 runs 16 residues. Germline V gene lookup returns CDR1 LGHNA and CDR2 YNFKEQ. The CDR3 coding sequence is TGTGCCAGCAGCCAATCCGGACAGGCGAGTGTAGATGGCTACACCTTC. Residues: CASSQSGQASVDGYTF.

The chain has TRBV19 and TRBJ1-5, with 12 bases identical to TRBD1. V was clipped by 7 bases and J by 7 bases; unmatched bases: 11. The CDR3 spans 16 residues. The germline CDR1 and CDR2 sequences are LNHDA and SQIVND (reference sequence). The CDR3 DNA sequence: TGTGCCAGTACCCCCCGGGACAGGGGGCGAGGACAGCCCCAGCATTTT. Translation gives CASTPRDRGRGQPQHF.

J is TRBJ2-1 and V is TRBV20-1, with D perhaps matching TRBD1 (6 bases). The V gene's germline CDR1 is DFQATT and CDR2 SNEGSKA (reference sequence). CDR3 length: 9 residues. The CDR3 bases are TGCAGCGCAGGGGATGAGCAGTTCTTC. It translates to CSAGDEQFF.

This clone was observed a single time. V is TRBV7-2 and J is TRBJ1-4, with TRBD1 as a possible D gene (5 bases). V lost 3 bases and J 6 bases, leaving 17 bases between the germline ends. Germline V lookup: CDR1 SGHTA, CDR2 FQGNSA. The CDR3 sequence is 16 residues long. The CDR3 region is CASSFQGRVNDEKLFF. The CDR3 DNA sequence: TGTGCCAGCAGCTTCCAGGGCCGGGTTAACGATGAAAAACTGTTTTTT.

The chain carries TRBV28 and TRBJ1-1; TRBD1 agrees at 12 bases. Trimming took 2 bases from V and 2 from J; bases not matched to a gene: 3. The V gene's germline CDR1 is MDHEN and CDR2 SYDVKM. The CDR3 has 16 residues. The CDR3 region has the DNA TGTGCCAGCAGTTTAGCCGGGACAGGGGGCAACACTGAAGCTTTCTTT. Translation gives CASSLAGTGGNTEAFF.

CDR3 in amino acids: CAISESGRQGGNQPQHF. In nucleotides, the CDR3 is TGTGCCATCAGTGAGTCGGGGAGACAGGGAGGCAATCAGCCCCAGCATTTT. The rearrangement joins TRBV10-3 to TRBJ1-5; 7 nucleotides agree with TRBD1. Trimming took 0 bases from V and 2 from J; bases not matched to a gene: 7. This CDR3 has 17 residues. CDR1 is ENHRY, CDR2 SYGVKD, per germline.

The chain joins TRBV6-1 to TRBJ1-1; D gene ambiguous. The germline V and J ends were trimmed by 0 bases and 4 bases, with 6 bases remaining between them. CDR3 length equals 13 residues. CDR1 and CDR2 (germline): MNHNS, SASEGT. CDR3 sequence: CASSEAGVTEAFF. The CDR3 region has the DNA TGTGCCAGCAGTGAAGCCGGGGTCACTGAAGCTTTCTTT.

In this sample, this clone turned up a few times. The CDR3 nucleotides are TGTGCCACCAGTGAAACACAGGGAGAATCCACAGATACGCAGTATTTT. The encoded protein is CATSETQGESTDTQYF. V gene TRBV24-1 combines with J gene TRBJ2-3, with D possibly being TRBD1 (6 bases). CDR3 length: 16 residues. Trimming shortened V by 4 bases and J by 2 bases, and 15 bases separated the two germline ends. Germline V gene lookup returns CDR1 KGHDR and CDR2 SFDVKD.

J is TRBJ2-4 and V is TRBV21-1; the DNA was not used to check the table's D call, TRBD1. TRBV21-1 is a pseudogene. The CDR3 covers 17 residues. CDR3 in amino acids: CASSLPGGFISKNIQYF. For the CDR3, the DNA is TGTGCCAGCAGCCTTCCAGGGGGGTTTATTTCCAAAAACATTCAGTACTTC.

The V gene is TRBV7-9, the J gene TRBJ1-2; possibly TRBD1 for D (5 bases). The germline V and J ends were trimmed by 5 bases and 5 bases, with 9 bases remaining between them. Germline CDR1 is SEHNR and CDR2 is FQNEAQ (reference sequence). The CDR3 is 12 amino acids. The CDR3: CASSPGLYGYTF. For the CDR3, the DNA is TGTGCCAGCAGCCCAGGGTTATATGGCTACACCTTC.

The chain couples TRBV29-1 to TRBJ1-1; D is perhaps TRBD1 (6 bases). Germline V gives CDR1 SQVTM, CDR2 ANQGSEA. CDR3 length equals 13 residues. Trimming pared 7 bases from V and 1 base from J, leaving 13 bases between. The CDR3, as DNA: TGCAGCGCCCAACGGACAGCGAACACTGAAGCTTTCTTT. This gives the protein CSAQRTANTEAFF.

This rearrangement joins TRBV19 to TRBJ2-1, with 11 bases aligning to TRBD2. CDR1 is LNHDA, CDR2 SQIVND, per germline (reference sequence). CDR3 length: 14 amino acids. The J segment lost 9 bases and the V segment lost 4 bases, leaving 5 bases of the junction unmatched. The CDR3 DNA reads as TGTGCCAGTAGTAGAGGACTAGCGGGCTCTGAGCAGTTCTTC. Protein sequence: CASSRGLAGSEQFF.

There are a few counts of this clone. The J gene is TRBJ2-1, the V gene TRBV10-3; D might be TRBD1 (6 bases). Germline V CDR1 and CDR2: ENHRY, SYGVKD. The CDR3 extends over 13 amino acids. Trimming removed 6 bases at V and 8 bases at J, with 14 bases between. The CDR3 coding sequence is TGTGCCATCAGCCCCAGGGGCCAGGATGAGCAGTTCTTC. It encodes CAISPRGQDEQFF.